The clone carrying this TCR beta chain has a handful of counts. Its antigen is unknown. These data are taken from a study of T-cell reconstitution after alpha-beta-depleted transplantation in children. Study-level points and caveats: At one year after transplant, newly produced T cells mostly accounted for T-cell counts and diversity.

Unique molecular identifiers were built into the TCRbeta library. Via MiXCR, TCRdb re-called the PCR reads, giving one row per CDR3 protein. This table has 750,000 to 950,000 distinct CDR3 sequences, around 15% appearing once. The TCR originated in a male patient younger than 18 who had a stem cell transplant for acute lymphoblastic leukemia, so the T cells may come from the graft donor. The material sequenced was PBMCs, mostly from graft donor cells, taken 360 days after TCRalphabeta/CD19-depleted stem cell transplant.

The CDR3 here is CASSEGLAGGYEQYF. The CDR3 coding sequence is TGCGCCAGCAGTGAAGGACTAGCGGGAGGTTACGAGCAGTACTTC. This chain uses TRBV10-1 with TRBJ2-7, with 14 bases aligning to TRBD2. With 3 bases clipped from V and 4 bases from J, the junction kept 2 bases outside the gene matches. The CDR3 spans 15 residues. Germline CDR1 is WNHNN and CDR2 is SYGVQD (reference sequence).